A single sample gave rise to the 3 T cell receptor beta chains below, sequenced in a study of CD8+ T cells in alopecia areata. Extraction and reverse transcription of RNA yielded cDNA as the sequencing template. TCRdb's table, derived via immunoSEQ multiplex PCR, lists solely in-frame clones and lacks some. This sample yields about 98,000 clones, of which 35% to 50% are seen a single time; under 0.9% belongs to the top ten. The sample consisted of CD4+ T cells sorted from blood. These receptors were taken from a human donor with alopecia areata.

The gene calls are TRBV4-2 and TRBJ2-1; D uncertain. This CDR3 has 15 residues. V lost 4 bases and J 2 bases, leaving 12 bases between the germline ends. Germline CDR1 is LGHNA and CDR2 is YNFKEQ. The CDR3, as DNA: TGTGCCAGCAGCCTCGAGCTTCGCCCCTACAATGAGCAGTTCTTC. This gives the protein CASSLELRPYNEQFF.

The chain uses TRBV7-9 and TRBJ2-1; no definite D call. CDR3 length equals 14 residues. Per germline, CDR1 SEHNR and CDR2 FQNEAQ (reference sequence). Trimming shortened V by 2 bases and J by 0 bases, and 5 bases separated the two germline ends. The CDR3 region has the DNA TGTGCCAGCAGCTTACAGGACTCCTACAATGAGCAGTTCTTC. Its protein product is CASSLQDSYNEQFF.

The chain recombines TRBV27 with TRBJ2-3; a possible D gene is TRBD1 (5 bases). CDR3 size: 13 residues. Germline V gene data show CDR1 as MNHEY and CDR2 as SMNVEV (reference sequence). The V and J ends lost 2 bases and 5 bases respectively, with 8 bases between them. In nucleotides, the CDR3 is TGTGCCAGCAGTTTACAGGGTCGAGATACGCAGTATTTT. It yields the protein CASSLQGRDTQYF.